These 20 T cell receptor beta chains share one sample of origin, sequenced in a study of tumor-infiltrating lymphocytes in oesophageal squamous cell carcinoma. TCRdb re-derived calls from the PCR reads in MiXCR, one entry per CDR3 protein. The repertoire holds nearly 20,000 distinct CDR3 sequences, with about two fifths as singletons. Sequencing used blood. The receptors originated from a male donor with esophageal squamous cell carcinoma.

CDR3 sequence: CASSRSTGGFGSEQFF. The DNA for the CDR3 is TGTGCCAGCAGCCGATCGACAGGGGGCTTTGGGAGTGAGCAGTTCTTC. The chain carries TRBV7-3 and TRBJ2-7; 10 nucleotides align to TRBD1. The DNA end favors TRBJ2-1, so the J call may be wrong. CDR3 length equals 16 residues. Germline V gene sequence: CDR1 SGHTA, CDR2 FQGTGA.

The chain recombines TRBV5-1 with TRBJ2-1; 11 bases are shared with TRBD2. The J call may be in error: the DNA end matches TRBJ2-3 better. This CDR3 is 15 amino acids long. Germline loops: CDR1 SGHRS, CDR2 YFSETQ. The CDR3 loop is CASSSRLAGTDTQYF. DNA of the CDR3: TGCGCCAGCAGCTCGAGACTAGCGGGAACAGATACGCAGTATTTT.

This clonotype has a single count. This sequence may be a read error, since a much larger clone differs from it by one base. This chain joins TRBV18 and TRBJ2-7; TRBD2 matches at 8 bases. The V and J ends lost 2 bases and 7 bases, in that order; junction bases with no gene match: 10. Germline CDR1 reads KGHSH; CDR2 reads LQKENI. This CDR3 contains 15 residues. CDR3 sequence: CASSPYVTSENEQYF. The CDR3 region has the DNA TGTGCCAGCTCACCATACGTGACTAGCGAGAATGAGCAGTACTTC.

Regarding this clonotype: The germline gene is not matched at one end of the junction; a read error may be the cause. V is TRBV12-3 or TRBV12-4 and J is TRBJ1-6; D uncertain. The CDR3 is 13 amino acids. In DNA form, the CDR3 reads TGTGCCAGCAGTTTGCGCGGGAGAGAGACCCAGTACTTT. Encoded protein: CASSLRGRETQYF.

In this sample, this clonotype turned up a few times. The chain employs TRBV7-9 and TRBJ2-3; 7 bases are shared with TRBD2. This CDR3 comprises 15 residues. CDR1 and CDR2 from the germline V gene are SEHNR and FQNEAQ (reference sequence). J was trimmed by 2 bases and V by 3 bases; bases with no gene match: 5. CDR3 region: CASSFKAGFTDTQYF. The DNA of the CDR3 is TGTGCCAGCAGCTTCAAAGCGGGGTTCACAGATACGCAGTATTTT.

The CDR3 sequence is CASSLAGTSGQETQYF. The CDR3 nucleotides are TGTGCCAGCAGCTTAGCCGGGACTAGCGGCCAAGAGACCCAGTACTTC. V gene TRBV7-2 combines with J gene TRBJ2-5, with 11 nucleotides matching TRBD2. The germline CDR1 and CDR2 sequences are SGHTA and FQGNSA. There are 16 residues in the CDR3. V trimming: 0 bases; J trimming: 1 base; junction bases outside the gene matches: 1. Together with reference TRBV7-2 and TRBJ2-5, the CDR3 gives the full variable domain: GAGVSQSPSNKVTEKGKDVELRCDPISGHTALYWYRQSLGQGLEFLIYFQGNSAPDKSGLPSDRFSAERTGGSVSTLTIQRTQQEDSAVYLCASSLAGTSGQETQYFGPGTRLLVL.

This rearrangement joins TRBV6-2 or TRBV6-3 to TRBJ2-1; perhaps TRBD1 as D (5 bases). The assigned J gene may be wrong: the sequence end matches TRBJ2-5 better. From germline, CDR1 is MNHEY and CDR2 SVGEGT. The CDR3 length is 15 residues. CDR3 in amino acids: CASSSPRVGGETQYF. The CDR3 DNA is TGTGCCAGCAGTAGCCCCAGGGTCGGCGGAGAGACCCAGTACTTC.

This clonotype was detected many times. This clone may be a read error of a much larger clone one base away. This chain joins TRBV28 and TRBJ2-5; D may be TRBD1 (6 bases). The V gene's germline CDR1 is MDHEN and CDR2 SYDVKM. V was cut by 4 bases and J by 11 bases, with 17 bases left in between. CDR3 length: 13 amino acids. The CDR3 nucleotides are TGTGCCAGCAGTTCGACAGGATTTCATGAGCAGTACTTC. Its translation: CASSSTGFHEQYF.

The CDR3 DNA reads as TGTGCCAGCAGCGTAGTCGATAGCGATGAAAAACTGTTTTTT. Protein product: CASSVVDSDEKLFF. The chain couples TRBV9 to TRBJ1-4; D ambiguous. The CDR3 sequence is 14 residues long. Germline V gives CDR1 SGDLS, CDR2 YYNGEE. Trimming cost V 0 bases and J 6 bases, with 9 bases left between them.

J is TRBJ1-5 and V is TRBV12-3 or TRBV12-4, with D tentatively TRBD1 (5 bases). The CDR3 loop spans 12 amino acids. The V end lost 7 bases, the J end lost 7 bases, and 11 bases lay between the germline ends. CDR3 loop: CASTWEGQPQHF. The CDR3 DNA is TGTGCCAGCACCTGGGAGGGGCAGCCCCAGCATTTT.

This clonotype was recorded many times. This sequence joins TRBV5-4 and TRBJ1-2, with TRBD1 matching 9 bases. This CDR3 spans 14 amino acids. J was trimmed by 2 bases and V by 4 bases; bases with no gene match: 3. Germline CDR1 is SGHNT and CDR2 is YYREEE (reference sequence). CDR3 residues: CASSPGQGNYGYTF. The DNA for the CDR3 is TGTGCCAGCAGCCCGGGACAGGGAAACTATGGCTACACCTTC. The complete variable domain, with remaining parts taken from reference TRBV5-4 and TRBJ1-2, reads ETGVTQSPTHLIKTRGQQVTLRCSSQSGHNTVSWYQQALGQGPQFIFQYYREEENGRGNFPPRFSGLQFPNYSSELNVNALELDDSALYLCASSPGQGNYGYTFGSGTRLTVV.

V is TRBV11-3 and J is TRBJ2-3, with D hard to call. The ends were cut back, 0 bases at V and 9 bases at J, with 13 bases in the middle. This CDR3 is built from 14 residues. Germline V gives CDR1 SGHNT, CDR2 YENEEA. This CDR3 is CASSLEAGSFTQYF. CDR3 DNA: TGTGCCAGCAGCTTAGAAGCAGGTAGCTTCACGCAGTATTTT.

The rearrangement joins TRBV12-3 or TRBV12-4 to TRBJ2-3, with TRBD2 identical over 7 bases. The closer fit of TRBJ2-5 to the DNA end suggests the J call may be wrong. There are 14 residues in the CDR3. The CDR3 DNA sequence: TGTGCCAGCTCCCAGGCTAGCGGAAAAGAGACCCAGTACTTC. It specifies CASSQASGKETQYF.

This clonotype was seen a single time. The conserved phenylalanine or tryptophan normally closing the CDR3 is absent here, so this likely arose from a read error. It is unclear where the CDR3 begins or ends on the DNA, so no DNA is shown, and the CDR3 is as TCRdb lists it. This sequence joins TRBV28 and TRBJ2-1; TRBD1 reflects the table's D call only, with no check against the DNA. Germline values: CDR1 MDHEN, CDR2 SYDVKM. The CDR3 spans 19 residues, counting both ends. The CDR3: CASSPMGGTGGGYGYTFGS.

This clonotype was counted many times. The chain links TRBV2 to TRBJ2-4, with 12 positions matching TRBD2. The DNA end lines up better with TRBJ2-7; the J call may be wrong. From germline, CDR1 is SNHLY and CDR2 FYNNEI. The CDR3 is 14 amino acids. The CDR3 protein is CASSWTSGNYEQYF. The CDR3, as DNA: TGTGCCAGCAGTTGGACTAGCGGGAACTACGAGCAGTACTTC.

V gene TRBV24-1 combines with J gene TRBJ2-5, with a tentative D call TRBD1 (7 bases). The J call may be faulty, since TRBJ2-1 better matches the DNA end. This CDR3 spans 14 amino acids. Germline V lookup: CDR1 KGHDR, CDR2 SFDVKD. This CDR3 reads CATSGEDRTREQFF. CDR3 nucleotide sequence: TGTGCCACCAGTGGGGAGGACAGGACACGGGAGCAGTTCTTC.

By frequency in the sample, this clonotype is medium-sized. The V gene is TRBV12-3 or TRBV12-4, the J gene TRBJ2-1; D unclear. The length of the CDR3 is 11 residues. Trimming took 2 bases from V and 10 from J, leaving 6 bases between them. CDR3 DNA: TGTGCCAGCAGTTTATCTAGGGAGCAGTTCTTC. Residues: CASSLSREQFF.

By frequency in the sample, this clonotype is medium-sized. This chain uses TRBV10-3 with TRBJ2-6; 8 bases agree with TRBD1. This CDR3 comprises 15 residues. V lost 8 bases, J lost 2 bases, and 5 bases stayed unmatched. Looked up from germline, CDR1 is ENHRY and CDR2 is SYGVKD. The CDR3 DNA sequence: TGTGCCATCCTCGGGACAGGCACTGGGGCCAACGTCCTGACTTTC. It specifies CAILGTGTGANVLTF.

A note on this clonotype: An end of the junction does not agree with germline; a read error may underlie this. V is TRBV7-2 and J is TRBJ2-7; 9 nucleotides match TRBD1. Germline lookup yields CDR1 SGHTA and CDR2 FQGNSA. CDR3 length: 15 amino acids. CDR3 nucleotide sequence: TGTGCCAGCAGCTTCAGGGGGACAGGGAGTTACGAGCAGTACTTT. Translating gives CASSFRGTGSYEQYF.

This clonotype was detected many times. This rearrangement joins TRBV5-1 to TRBJ2-5; maybe TRBD2 (5 bases). Trimming shortened V by 0 bases and J by 7 bases, and 16 bases separated the two germline ends. The CDR3 extends over 15 amino acids. Germline V gene data show CDR1 as SGHRS and CDR2 as YFSETQ. The DNA of the CDR3 is TGCGCCAGCAGCTTGGAGCAGCTTCGGAGCGGGACCCAGTACTTC. It encodes CASSLEQLRSGTQYF. Supplemented by reference TRBV5-1 and TRBJ2-5, the full variable domain reads KAGVTQTPRYLIKTRGQQVTLSCSPISGHRSVSWYQQTPGQGLQFLFEYFSETQRNKGNFPGRFSGRQFSNSRSEMNVSTLELGDSALYLCASSLEQLRSGTQYFGPGTRLLVL.